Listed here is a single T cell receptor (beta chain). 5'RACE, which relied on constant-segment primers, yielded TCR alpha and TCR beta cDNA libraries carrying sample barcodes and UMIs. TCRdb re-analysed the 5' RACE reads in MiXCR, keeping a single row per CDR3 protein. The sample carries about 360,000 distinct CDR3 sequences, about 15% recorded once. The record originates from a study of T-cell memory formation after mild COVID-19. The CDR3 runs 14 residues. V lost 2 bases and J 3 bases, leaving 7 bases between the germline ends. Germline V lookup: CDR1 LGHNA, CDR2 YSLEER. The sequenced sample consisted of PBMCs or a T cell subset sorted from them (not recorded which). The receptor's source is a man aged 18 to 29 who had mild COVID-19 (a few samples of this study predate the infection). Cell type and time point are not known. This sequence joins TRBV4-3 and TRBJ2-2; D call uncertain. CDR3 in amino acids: CASSQSPDTGELFF. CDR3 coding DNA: TGCGCCAGCAGCCAATCGCCGGACACCGGGGAGCTGTTTTTT.